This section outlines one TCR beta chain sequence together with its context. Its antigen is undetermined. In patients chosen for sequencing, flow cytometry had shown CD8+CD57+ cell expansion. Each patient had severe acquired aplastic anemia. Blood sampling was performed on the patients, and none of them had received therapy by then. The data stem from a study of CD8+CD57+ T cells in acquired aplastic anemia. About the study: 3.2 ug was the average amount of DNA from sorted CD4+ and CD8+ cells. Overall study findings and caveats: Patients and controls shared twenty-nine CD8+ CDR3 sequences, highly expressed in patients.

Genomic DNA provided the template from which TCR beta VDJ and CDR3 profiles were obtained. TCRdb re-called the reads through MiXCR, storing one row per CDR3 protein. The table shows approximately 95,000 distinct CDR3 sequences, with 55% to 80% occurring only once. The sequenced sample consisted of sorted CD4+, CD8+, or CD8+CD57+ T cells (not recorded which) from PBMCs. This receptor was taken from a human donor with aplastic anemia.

The CDR3 DNA sequence: TGCAGTGCTAGACAGAACGACAGGGGCTATTATAATTCACCCCTCCACTTT. Translation gives CSARQNDRGYYNSPLHF. The chain combines TRBV20-1 with TRBJ1-6; 8 bases line up with TRBD1. The germline V gene encodes CDR1 DFQATT and CDR2 SNEGSKA (reference sequence). The CDR3 consists of 17 residues. The junction had 10 bases not matched to a gene; V was cut back by 2 bases and J by 4 bases.